The 29 T cell receptor beta chains in this list originate from one sample, sequenced in a study of shared clonotypes between healthy human individuals. Clones were read by immunoSEQ multiplex PCR, and TCRdb kept only the in-frame ones, dropping some. The sample has 450,000 or so clones; 60% to 80% are singletons. The sequencing input was PBMCs. Receptors were obtained from a woman in her 40s in good health. Some clones in this sample may be carry-over from other donors' samples.

V and J are TRBV18 and TRBJ2-1, with 9 bases fitting TRBD2. Germline values: CDR1 KGHSH, CDR2 LQKENI. V shed 3 bases, J shed 5 bases, and the junction held 11 bases outside the gene matches. The CDR3 is 17 amino acids. The CDR3: CASSPHPPLAGNNEQFF. The CDR3 DNA is TGTGCCAGCTCACCCCACCCCCCACTAGCGGGTAACAATGAGCAGTTCTTC.

This chain connects TRBV4-1 to TRBJ2-5; 8 bases agree with TRBD2. The J call may not be correct, given that the DNA end is closer to TRBJ2-7. CDR3 length: 15 amino acids. Germline assignment: CDR1 MGHRA and CDR2 YSYEKL. The CDR3 nucleotides are TGCGCCAGCAGTCCCGGCGGGAGGTCTGACTACGAGCAGTACTTC. Its translation is CASSPGGRSDYEQYF.

The CDR3 region has the DNA TGTGCCAGCAGTGACATGCCAGGCCATCGAACGGATGGCTACACCTTC. Its translation: CASSDMPGHRTDGYTF. V is TRBV6-4 and J is TRBJ1-2; no reliable D call. V lost 2 bases, J lost 6 bases, and 19 bases lay in between. CDR3 length: 16 amino acids. Per germline, CDR1 MRHNA and CDR2 SNTAGT.

The chain couples TRBV19 to TRBJ2-7, with D perhaps matching TRBD1 or TRBD2 (5 bases each). Deletions cut 1 base from V and 3 bases from J, with 10 bases between. Germline CDR1 reads LNHDA; CDR2 reads SQIVND (reference sequence). The CDR3 length is 14 residues. CDR3 amino acids: CASSIATGGYEQYF. CDR3 coding DNA: TGTGCCAGTAGTATAGCAACTGGGGGCTACGAGCAGTACTTC.

This clone appeared many times. The chain combines TRBV5-4 with TRBJ1-2, with D perhaps matching TRBD1 (5 bases). Germline V gene lookup returns CDR1 SGHNT and CDR2 YYREEE (reference sequence). This CDR3 comprises 13 residues. The V gene lost 3 bases and the J gene lost 5 bases, with 11 bases spanning the gap. The CDR3 DNA follows: TGTGCCAGCAGCTCCACAGGTCCTTATGGCTACACCTTC. It translates to CASSSTGPYGYTF.

Remarks on this clone: The conserved phenylalanine or tryptophan is not found at the CDR3 terminus, so this likely reflects a read error. The V and J genes are TRBV10-3 and TRBJ1-1; D not resolved. The germline V gene encodes CDR1 ENHRY and CDR2 SYGVKD. CDR3 length: 13 residues. Trimming pared 1 base from V and 3 bases from J, leaving 6 bases between. CDR3 sequence (DNA): TGTGCCATCAGTGAGTATAGGGACACTGAAGCTTTCCTT. This translates into CAISEYRDTEAFL.

The V and J genes are TRBV6-1 and TRBJ2-1, with 10 bases lining up with TRBD2. The CDR3 is 18 amino acids. Germline CDR1 reads MNHNS; CDR2 reads SASEGT. Germline trimming cut 4 bases from V and 1 base from J; bases unmatched to any gene: 10. The CDR3 here is CASSVGGRTSGSYNEQFF. The DNA of the CDR3 is TGTGCCAGCAGTGTTGGGGGGCGGACTAGCGGTTCCTACAATGAGCAGTTCTTC.

On this clone: A single base separates this from a much larger clone, so it may be a read error. V and J are TRBV25-1 and TRBJ1-2; D may be TRBD1 (6 bases). The CDR3 spans 13 residues. CDR1 is MGHDK, CDR2 SYGVNS, per germline. The CDR3 sequence: CASGEYGGGGYTF. The CDR3 region has the DNA TGTGCCAGCGGTGAATATGGGGGCGGAGGCTACACCTTC.

The chain has TRBV28 and TRBJ1-2; 9 positions agree with TRBD1. The CDR3 is 15 residues long. In germline, CDR1 is MDHEN, CDR2 SYDVKM. The V segment lost 7 bases and the J segment 10 bases; nucleotides outside the gene matches: 16. The CDR3 here is CASNPPGQGRRNYTF. CDR3 bases: TGTGCCAGCAACCCCCCGGGACAGGGCCGACGAAACTACACCTTC.

The V call is TRBV7-9, the J call TRBJ1-2; the D gene is possibly TRBD1 (5 bases). CDR3 length: 15 residues. Germline CDR1 and CDR2: SEHNR and FQNEAQ (reference sequence). Trimming removed 5 bases at V and 4 bases at J, with 17 bases between. CDR3 in DNA: TGTGCCAGCAGCCCATCCGGGGCCGAGTCCTATGGCTACACCTTC. Its protein product is CASSPSGAESYGYTF.

This chain links TRBV5-1 with TRBJ1-1; D unresolved. Deletions cut 1 base from V and 6 bases from J, with 10 bases between. Per germline, CDR1 SGHRS and CDR2 YFSETQ. The CDR3 totals 13 residues. The DNA of the CDR3 is TGCGCCAGCAGCTTGTCATCCGTTGCTGAAGCTTTCTTT. Amino acid sequence: CASSLSSVAEAFF.

This clone was observed a few times. The CDR3, as DNA: TGTGCCAGCAGTGTATCGGGGGCCGGGTCACAGCCCCAGCATTTT. Translating it yields CASSVSGAGSQPQHF. The chain couples TRBV25-1 to TRBJ1-5, with D tentatively TRBD1 (6 bases). Trimming pared 4 bases from V and 7 bases from J, leaving 17 bases between. CDR1 MGHDK and CDR2 SYGVNS come from the germline V gene. The CDR3 sequence is 15 residues long.

V usage is TRBV21-1 and J usage is TRBJ1-3. TRBV21-1 is reported as a pseudogene. The CDR3 runs 17 residues. The chain's CDR3 is CASRRNVATTARNTIYF. The CDR3 coding sequence is TGTGCCAGCAGACGCAATGTAGCTACAACCGCACGAAACACCATATATTTT.

Worth noting for this clone: A far bigger clonotype differs at one base, so this is likely a read error. The chain carries TRBV7-9 and TRBJ2-7; D may correspond to TRBD1 or TRBD2 (6 bases each). The CDR3 contains 13 residues. Germline CDR1 and CDR2: SEHNR and FQNEAQ (reference sequence). The CDR3 DNA reads as TGTGCCAGCGAGGCAGGGGACTTCGGCGAGCGGTACTTC. This gives the protein CASEAGDFGERYF.

This chain joins TRBV27 and TRBJ2-3; 9 nucleotides align to TRBD2. This CDR3 has 16 residues. Germline values: CDR1 MNHEY, CDR2 SMNVEV (reference sequence). Trimming at V came to 2 bases and at J to 6 bases, leaving 9 bases not matched to a gene. Here the CDR3 DNA reads TGTGCCAGCAGTTTAGTCGGGGCGGGAGGGCCGGATACGCAGTATTTT. This codes for CASSLVGAGGPDTQYF.

This clone was found a few times. The CDR3 bases are TGTGCCAGCATAAAACAGGGGTCCAACACTGAAGCTTTCTTT. It yields the protein CASIKQGSNTEAFF. The rearrangement links TRBV6-5 to TRBJ1-1, with 7 positions matching TRBD1. CDR3 length: 14 amino acids. The ends lost 7 bases at V and 2 bases at J; junction bases unmatched: 7. The germline gives CDR1 MNHEY, CDR2 SVGAGI.

The chain uses TRBV7-2 and TRBJ2-7; TRBD2 might be the D (6 bases). Trimming removed 10 bases at V and 1 base at J, with 11 bases between. Germline V gene data show CDR1 as SGHTA and CDR2 as FQGNSA. The length of the CDR3 is 12 residues. DNA of the CDR3: TGTGCCACCCGGGCGGGATCCTACGAGCAGTACTTC. It yields the protein CATRAGSYEQYF.

Notes on this clone: A read error may account for a junction end that differs from germline. The chain joins TRBV30 to TRBJ2-6; the D gene is possibly TRBD1 (6 bases). The CDR3 consists of 13 residues. The germline V gene encodes CDR1 GTSNPN and CDR2 SVGIG (reference sequence). CDR3: CAGRQAGANVLTF. For the CDR3, the DNA is TGTGCCGGGAGACAGGCTGGGGCCAACGTCCTGACTTTC.

Note on this clone: It is likely a read error: a sequence one base away is far more abundant. The gene calls are TRBV11-3 and TRBJ2-5, with 9 bases fitting TRBD1. V lost 5 bases, J lost 5 bases, and 6 bases stayed unmatched. The germline gives CDR1 SGHNT, CDR2 YENEEA. The CDR3 length is 14 residues. CDR3 DNA sequence: TGTGCCAGCAGCCAAGGGGACAGGGACGAGACCCAGTACTTC. Protein sequence: CASSQGDRDETQYF.

Worth noting for this clone: It is likely a read error: a sequence one base away is far more abundant. Other DNA sequences from this sample encode an identical CDR3 as well. The J gene is TRBJ2-5, the V gene TRBV5-4; 11 positions agree with TRBD2. Looked up from germline, CDR1 is SGHNT and CDR2 is YYREEE (reference sequence). The CDR3 consists of 14 residues. The CDR3 here is CASSLLAGVETQYF. DNA for the CDR3: TGCGCCAGCAGCTTACTAGCGGGAGTGGAGACCCAGTACTTC.

V gene TRBV6-5 combines with J gene TRBJ2-2; 7 nucleotides align to TRBD2. The CDR3 sequence is 14 residues long. CDR1 and CDR2 from the germline V gene are MNHEY and SVGAGI. The V gene end was trimmed by 7 bases and the J gene end by 4 bases; junction bases not matched to a gene: 6. CDR3 in amino acids: CASKDASGTGELFF. The CDR3 DNA sequence: TGTGCCAGCAAGGACGCTAGCGGCACCGGGGAGCTGTTTTTT.

The rearrangement uses TRBV30 and TRBJ2-7; possible D gene TRBD1, 7 bases. Germline V gene data show CDR1 as GTSNPN and CDR2 as SVGIG (reference sequence). Trimming took 0 bases from V and 6 from J, leaving 15 bases between them. This CDR3 comprises 14 residues. The DNA of the CDR3 is TGTGCCTGGAGTGTACAGGGGTGGGAGGTCGAGCAGTACTTC. Protein product: CAWSVQGWEVEQYF.

J is TRBJ1-4 and V is TRBV5-1; 7 nucleotides match TRBD1. This CDR3 is built from 15 residues. Germline loops: CDR1 SGHRS, CDR2 YFSETQ. The junction had 5 bases not matched to a gene; V was cut back by 3 bases and J by 3 bases. The CDR3 spells CASSSRQGPNEKLFF. The CDR3 DNA is TGCGCCAGCAGCTCGAGACAGGGTCCTAATGAAAAACTGTTTTTT.

This chain joins TRBV9 and TRBJ2-6; no definite D call. Germline CDR1 and CDR2: SGDLS and YYNGEE. This CDR3 contains 13 residues. Trimming removed 5 bases from V and 1 base from J, with 4 bases in between. The CDR3 loop is CASRPSGANVLTF. In DNA form, the CDR3 reads TGTGCCAGCAGGCCATCTGGGGCCAACGTCCTGACTTTC.

The CDR3 nucleotides read TGTGCCATAAAAGACAGGGGCTTGTATGGCTACACCTTC. It encodes CAIKDRGLYGYTF. The chain links TRBV19 to TRBJ1-2; 8 positions agree with TRBD1. The CDR3 consists of 13 residues. Trimming at V came to 10 bases and at J to 5 bases, leaving 9 bases not matched to a gene. Per the germline V gene, CDR1 is LNHDA and CDR2 is SQIVND (reference sequence). The variable domain in full, with the rest retrieved from reference TRBV19 and TRBJ1-2, is DGGITQSPKYLFRKEGQNVTLSCEQNLNHDAMYWYRQDPGQGLRLIYYSQIVNDFQKGDIAEGYSVSREKKESFPLTVTSAQKNPTAFYLCAIKDRGLYGYTFGSGTRLTVV.

The V call is TRBV7-2, the J call TRBJ2-3, with TRBD1 matching over 8 bases. The CDR3 has 15 amino acids. CDR1 is SGHTA, CDR2 FQGNSA, per germline. V shed 3 bases and J 4 bases; nucleotides not matched to a gene: 6. This chain's CDR3 is CASSLTGTGADTQYF. In nucleotides, the CDR3 is TGTGCCAGCAGCTTGACCGGGACAGGTGCAGATACGCAGTATTTT.

V is TRBV29-1 and J is TRBJ2-7, with unresolved D. The germline V gene encodes CDR1 SQVTM and CDR2 ANQGSEA. V was trimmed by 4 bases and J by 6 bases, leaving 16 bases between them. The CDR3 consists of 13 residues. The CDR3 spells CSVGGDRASEQYF. CDR3 in DNA: TGCAGCGTTGGTGGGGATCGAGCTTCCGAGCAGTACTTC.

This clone appeared a few times. This chain connects TRBV6-1 to TRBJ1-2; TRBD1 agrees at 10 bases. Germline V gene lookup returns CDR1 MNHNS and CDR2 SASEGT. The CDR3 is 15 amino acids. V lost 6 bases and J lost 4; bases outside the gene matches: 8. The CDR3 sequence is CASSPRTGGLYGYTF. CDR3 in DNA: TGTGCCAGCAGCCCTAGGACAGGGGGTCTCTATGGCTACACCTTC.

This chain uses TRBV7-2 with TRBJ2-3; perhaps TRBD1 as D (5 bases). V was shortened by 1 base and J by 2 bases, with 7 bases between the two germline ends. The CDR3 is 14 amino acids. CDR1 and CDR2 from the germline V gene are SGHTA and FQGNSA. CDR3 protein: CASSLEGLTDTQYF. In DNA form, the CDR3 reads TGTGCCAGCAGCTTAGAGGGGCTCACAGATACGCAGTATTTT. The whole variable domain, remainder taken from reference TRBV7-2 and TRBJ2-3, is GAGVSQSPSNKVTEKGKDVELRCDPISGHTALYWYRQSLGQGLEFLIYFQGNSAPDKSGLPSDRFSAERTGGSVSTLTIQRTQQEDSAVYLCASSLEGLTDTQYFGPGTRLTVL.